A selection of T cell receptor beta chains follows, all from one sample in a study of metastatic and nonmetastatic thyroid tumors. TCRdb re-called clones from the PCR reads using MiXCR. The repertoire holds tens of thousands of clones, with 10% to 15% as singletons. Sequenced material: blood. These receptors all come from a female donor with papillary thyroid cancer or a benign thyroid nodule (not recorded which). Some clones in this sample may be carry-over from other donors' samples. CDR3s include the opening cysteine and the closing phenylalanine or tryptophan. A D gene is named only where the DNA matches it firmly. For some rows the clone size is stated as once, few or many, or as a class when expanded; others skip it.

j_call | d_call | v_call | clone_size | cdr3_length | cdr3_aa | cdr3_nt
TRBJ2-2 | . | TRBV11-2 | . | 15 | CASSQTAVSTGELFF | TGTGCCAGCAGCCAGACGGCAGTATCTACCGGGGAGCTGTTTTTT
TRBJ2-4 | TRBD1 | TRBV27 | many | 13 | CASSLQGVDIQYF | TGTGCCAGCAGTTTACAGGGGGTTGACATTCAGTACTTC
TRBJ1-3 | TRBD1 | TRBV9 | many | 16 | CASSPRGQHSGNTIYF | TGTGCCAGCAGCCCAAGGGGACAGCACTCTGGAAACACCATATATTTT
TRBJ2-1 | TRBD2 | TRBV4-2 | many | 17 | CASSQEGGTRSRGEQFF | TGTGCCAGCAGCCAAGAGGGAGGGACTAGGTCCAGGGGTGAGCAGTTCTTC
TRBJ2-2 | TRBD2 | TRBV28 | few | 15 | CASSLVLAGTGELFF | TGTGCCAGCAGCCTCGTACTAGCGGGGACCGGGGAGCTGTTTTTT
TRBJ1-1 | . | TRBV5-4 | . | 17 | CASSLNTGGRVNTEAFF | TGTGCCAGCAGCTTGAATACAGGAGGGAGAGTGAACACTGAAGCTTTCTTT
TRBJ1-5 | . | TRBV19 | many | 14 | CASSYGLGNQPQHF | TGTGCCAGTAGCTATGGGCTGGGCAATCAGCCCCAGCATTTT
TRBJ2-5 | . | TRBV7-7 | many | 14 | CASSLARGGETQYF | TGTGCTAGCAGCTTAGCCAGGGGCGGAGAGACCCAGTACTTC
TRBJ1-3 | TRBD1 | TRBV9 | many | 15 | CASSEGQSSGNTIYF | TGTGCCAGCAGCGAGGGACAGAGCTCTGGAAACACCATATATTTT
TRBJ1-6 | . | TRBV28 | few | 12 | CASSLRLSPLHF | TGTGCCAGCAGTTTACGCCTTTCACCCCTCCACTTT
TRBJ2-5 | TRBD1 | TRBV7-7 | . | 15 | CASSPRDRVRETQYF | TGTGCTAGCAGCCCCCGGGACAGGGTGAGGGAGACCCAGTACTTC
TRBJ1-6 | . | TRBV4-2 | many | 14 | CASSPTGSYSPLHF | TGTGCCAGCAGCCCGACAGGCTCATATTCACCCCTCCACTTT
TRBJ2-5 | . | TRBV10-1 | few | 13 | CASSESPEETQYF | TGCGCCAGCAGTGAGTCACCCGAAGAGACCCAGTACTTC
TRBJ2-3 | TRBD2 | TRBV20-1 | many | 16 | CSARGRTSGRTDTQYF | TGCAGTGCTAGAGGTAGGACTAGCGGACGCACAGATACGCAGTATTTT
TRBJ2-2 | TRBD1 | TRBV6-2/TRBV6-3 | many | 15 | CASSFEGGRTGELFF | TGTGCCAGCAGTTTCGAAGGGGGCCGAACCGGGGAGCTGTTTTTT
TRBJ2-7 | . | TRBV5-1 | . | 15 | CASSPYRPHSYEQYF | TGCGCCAGCAGCCCCTACAGGCCCCACTCCTACGAGCAGTACTTC
TRBJ1-2 | TRBD1 | TRBV27 | . | 16 | CASSPELGTGYYDYTF | TGTGCCAGCAGTCCCGAGCTTGGGACAGGGTACTATGACTACACCTTC
TRBJ2-3 | TRBD2 | TRBV4-3 | many | 17 | CASSQEGLAGTTDTQYF | TGCGCCAGCAGCCAAGAAGGACTAGCGGGTACTACAGATACGCAGTATTTT
TRBJ1-2 | TRBD1 | TRBV28 | many | 15 | CASSFDGQGGYGYTF | TGTGCCAGCAGTTTCGACGGACAGGGAGGCTATGGCTACACCTTC
TRBJ2-1 | TRBD2 | TRBV6-5 | few | 17 | CASSISSGAPPWNGQFF | TGTGCCAGCAGTATATCCAGCGGGGCCCCCCCTTGGAATGGGCAGTTCTTC
TRBJ1-1 | . | TRBV28 | many | 16 | CASRLVGGGPNTEAFF | TGTGCCAGCAGGCTGGTGGGGGGGGGACCAAACACTGAAGCTTTCTTT
TRBJ1-5 | . | TRBV2 | many | 13 | CASSEDNNQPQHF | TGTGCCAGCAGTGAGGACAACAATCAGCCCCAGCATTTT
TRBJ2-7 | TRBD1 | TRBV20-1 | many | 15 | CSARPTGTGLYEQYF | TGCAGTGCTAGACCGACCGGGACAGGGCTATACGAGCAGTACTTC
TRBJ1-4 | TRBD1 | TRBV2 | many | 13 | CASQDRGNEKLFF | TGTGCCAGTCAGGACAGGGGGAATGAAAAACTGTTTTTT
TRBJ2-7 | . | TRBV11-1 | many | 16 | CASSRTSGTLNYEQYF | TGTGCCAGCAGCCGTACCTCCGGGACTTTGAACTACGAGCAGTACTTC
TRBJ2-2 | TRBD2 | TRBV6-6 | many | 17 | CASSPLRLAGGPAELFF | TGTGCCAGCAGTCCCCTTCGACTAGCGGGAGGGCCGGCGGAGCTGTTTTTT
TRBJ2-1 | TRBD2 | TRBV20-1 | many | 15 | CSARAPSGSQDEQFF | TGCAGTGCTAGAGCCCCTAGCGGGAGTCAGGATGAGCAGTTCTTC
TRBJ1-1 | . | TRBV9 | . | 13 | CASSHHGDTEAFF | TGTGCCAGCAGCCATCATGGGGACACTGAAGCTTTCTTT
TRBJ2-7 | . | TRBV27 | . | 20 | CASSSPGWYRPGIQDYEQYF | TGTGCCAGCAGTTCCCCTGGGTGGTATCGCCCGGGGATTCAGGACTACGAGCAGTACTTC
TRBJ2-1 | TRBD2 | TRBV7-3 | . | 19 | CTSSLTSGRSPGRNNEQFF | TGTACCAGCAGCTTAACTAGCGGGAGGTCTCCGGGGAGAAACAATGAGCAGTTCTTC
TRBJ1-5 | . | TRBV28 | few | 16 | CASSLRADYSNQPQHF | TGTGCCAGCAGTTTACGGGCAGATTATAGCAATCAGCCCCAGCATTTT
TRBJ1-1 | TRBD1 | TRBV28 | many | 16 | CASMYVVGQPNTEAFF | TGTGCCAGCATGTACGTTGTGGGACAGCCGAACACTGAAGCTTTCTTT
TRBJ2-7 | TRBD2 | TRBV5-1 | many | 14 | CASSLDLAGDEQYF | TGCGCCAGCAGCCTGGATCTAGCGGGAGACGAGCAGTACTTC
TRBJ2-4 | . | TRBV2 | many | 15 | CASNLDGLAKNIQYF | TGTGCCAGCAACTTGGACGGACTAGCCAAAAACATTCAGTACTTC
TRBJ2-4 | TRBD1 | TRBV6-2/TRBV6-3 | many | 19 | CASSPPLVRQGLLKNIQYF | TGTGCCAGCAGTCCCCCCCTTGTTAGACAGGGCCTCCTCAAAAACATTCAGTACTTC
TRBJ2-1 | . | TRBV6-6 | many | 15 | CASSYQGGSYNEQFF | TGTGCCAGCAGTTACCAGGGGGGCTCCTACAATGAGCAGTTCTTC
TRBJ1-2 | . | TRBV6-1 | many | 10 | CASSDGGYTF | TGTGCCAGCAGTGACGGAGGCTACACCTTC
TRBJ1-5 | . | TRBV18 | many | 13 | CASSPLSNQPQHF | TGTGCCAGCTCACCACTTTCCAATCAGCCCCAGCATTTT
TRBJ2-7 | . | TRBV7-9 | many | 14 | CASSLSERAYEQYF | TGTGCCAGCAGCTTAAGTGAGAGGGCCTACGAGCAGTACTTC
TRBJ2-7 | TRBD2 | TRBV5-4 | many | 15 | CASSLAAGGSYEQYF | TGTGCCAGCAGCTTGGCAGCCGGCGGGAGTTACGAGCAGTACTTC
TRBJ2-3 | . | TRBV20-1 | many | 17 | CSARDLRAGMVTDTQYF | TGCAGTGCTAGAGACCTTCGGGCGGGAATGGTGACAGATACGCAGTATTTT
TRBJ2-1 | TRBD2 | TRBV20-1 | many | 19 | CSARSLGEREAFSYNEQFF | TGCAGTGCTAGATCCCTAGGGGAGCGGGAGGCCTTCTCCTACAATGAGCAGTTCTTC
TRBJ2-1 | . | TRBV28 | many | 15 | CASSPMVQDYNEQFF | TGTGCCAGCAGCCCGATGGTCCAAGATTACAATGAGCAGTTCTTC
TRBJ2-3 | TRBD2 | TRBV7-2 | many | 16 | CASSDTSGSGTDTQYF | TGTGCCAGCAGCGACACTAGCGGGAGCGGCACAGATACGCAGTATTTT
TRBJ1-4 | . | TRBV20-1 | many | 15 | CSARDRGGSPEKLFF | TGCAGTGCTAGAGATAGGGGGGGGTCTCCTGAAAAACTGTTTTTT
TRBJ2-7 | . | TRBV2 | . | 14 | CASIAVTGREEQYF | TGTGCCAGCATAGCCGTGACAGGGCGGGAGGAGCAGTACTTC
TRBJ2-1 | . | TRBV18 | . | 15 | CASSTGTGVGNEQFF | TGTGCCAGCTCCACGGGAACGGGAGTAGGGAATGAGCAGTTCTTC
TRBJ2-7 | . | TRBV20-1 | many | 16 | CSALKGRLAGSDEQYF | TGCAGTGCCCTCAAAGGTCGTCTAGCAGGTTCAGACGAGCAGTACTTC
TRBJ1-3 | . | TRBV12-3/TRBV12-4 | many | 14 | CASSLRGIGNTIYF | TGTGCCAGCAGTTTACGAGGGATTGGAAACACCATATATTTT
TRBJ2-7 | TRBD1 | TRBV7-2 | many | 14 | CASSSRQGTYEQYF | TGTGCCAGCAGCTCTAGACAGGGAACCTACGAGCAGTACTTC
TRBJ1-5 | . | TRBV2 | many | 14 | CASTSLISNQPQHF | TGTGCCAGCACGAGTCTTATTAGCAATCAGCCCCAGCATTTT
TRBJ1-2 | . | TRBV4-2 | many | 16 | CASSQRSGTDVYGYTF | TGTGCCAGCAGCCAGCGCTCCGGGACGGACGTCTATGGCTACACCTTC
TRBJ1-3 | TRBD1 | TRBV27 | many | 16 | CASSSLSRQGGNTIYF | TGTGCCAGCAGTTCCTTGTCCCGACAGGGTGGAAACACCATATATTTT
TRBJ1-1 | . | TRBV28 | many | 11 | CASRSNTEAFF | TGTGCCAGCAGGAGTAACACTGAAGCTTTCTTT
TRBJ1-5 | . | TRBV6-1 | many | 14 | CASSLGVGNQPQHF | TGTGCCAGCAGCTTAGGGGTAGGAAATCAGCCCCAGCATTTT
TRBJ2-7 | . | TRBV14 | many | 19 | CASSPGPSGLGPVIDEQYF | TGTGCCAGCAGCCCGGGACCGTCCGGTCTTGGTCCCGTAATCGACGAGCAGTACTTC
TRBJ2-2 | . | TRBV5-4 | many | 13 | CASIGKESGELFF | TGTGCCAGCATCGGGAAGGAATCCGGGGAGCTGTTTTTT
TRBJ1-5 | . | TRBV11-2 | many | 13 | CASSLGRDQPQHF | TGTGCCAGCAGCTTGGGCAGGGATCAGCCCCAGCATTTT